The 32 T cell receptor beta chains in this list originate from one sample, sequenced in a study of shared clonotypes between healthy human individuals. The repertoire was sequenced with immunoSEQ multiplex PCR; TCRdb's copy has only in-frame clones and lacks some. The data show some 1,600,000 clones, with about 98% seen just once and 0.4% to 0.45% held by the top ten. The sequenced material came from naive CD4+ T cells sorted from blood. Documented subset: CD45RA+ positively selected. All receptors derive from a man between 25 and 39 years old in good health.

The chain is built from TRBV9 and TRBJ2-7; 11 bases fit TRBD1. The CDR3 has 15 residues. Germline lookup yields CDR1 SGDLS and CDR2 YYNGEE. With V trimmed by 5 bases and J by 4 bases, 8 bases remained unmatched. CDR3 DNA: TGTGCCAGCAGTGCAACCCGGGACAGGGGGTACGAGCAGTACTTC. Translation gives CASSATRDRGYEQYF.

This chain joins TRBV18 and TRBJ1-2, with D possibly matching TRBD1 (6 bases). Trimming took off 9 bases at V and 4 bases at J, with 21 bases between the two ends. This CDR3 has 15 amino acids. CDR1 is KGHSH, CDR2 LQKENI, per germline. CDR3 sequence (DNA): TGTGCCAGGTACCTACAGGGATCGGCGGGCTATGGCTACACCTTC. It translates to CARYLQGSAGYGYTF.

This chain joins TRBV19 and TRBJ2-6; D is perhaps TRBD1 (6 bases). The germline CDR1 and CDR2 sequences are LNHDA and SQIVND (reference sequence). V lost 4 bases and J 0 bases, leaving 10 bases between the germline ends. The CDR3 has 16 amino acids. CDR3 DNA sequence: TGTGCCAGTAGTAACCCAGGGGACTCTGGGGCCAACGTCCTGACTTTC. This translates into CASSNPGDSGANVLTF.

CDR3 nucleotide sequence: TGCGCCAGCAGCTGGCGGGGTGAGACCCAGTACTTC. This gives the protein CASSWRGETQYF. The chain is built from TRBV5-1 and TRBJ2-5, with D possibly TRBD2 on 6 matching bases. Germline loops: CDR1 SGHRS, CDR2 YFSETQ. V gave up 3 bases and J gave up 5 bases, with 8 bases separating them. This CDR3 comprises 12 residues.

The chain carries TRBV2 and TRBJ1-2; D ambiguous. With 7 bases removed from V and 1 base from J, the gap between germline ends came to 10 bases. This CDR3 region has 13 residues. CDR1 and CDR2 from the germline V gene are SNHLY and FYNNEI. The CDR3 here is CASTSVLNYGYTF. In nucleotides, the CDR3 is TGTGCCAGCACTTCAGTCCTTAACTATGGCTACACCTTC.

This rearrangement joins TRBV5-1 to TRBJ2-3; 9 positions agree with TRBD1. V shed 4 bases and J 4 bases; nucleotides not matched to a gene: 7. The CDR3 covers 15 residues. Per germline, CDR1 SGHRS and CDR2 YFSETQ. The CDR3 region has the DNA TGCGCCAGCAGCCAGACCGGGACAGGGCCAGATACGCAGTATTTT. It specifies CASSQTGTGPDTQYF.

The V and J genes are TRBV5-4 and TRBJ2-1, with 9 bases fitting TRBD2. With V trimmed by 7 bases and J by 7 bases, 15 bases remained unmatched. The length of the CDR3 is 16 residues. Per the germline V gene, CDR1 is SGHNT and CDR2 is YYREEE (reference sequence). The CDR3 coding sequence is TGTGCCAGCGGCCTCTCGGCTAGCGGGATAGGGAATGAGCAGTTCTTC. Translation gives CASGLSASGIGNEQFF.

This chain connects TRBV2 to TRBJ2-7; TRBD1 agrees at 7 bases. In germline, CDR1 is SNHLY, CDR2 FYNNEI. The J segment lost 2 bases and the V segment lost 6 bases, leaving 4 bases of the junction unmatched. This CDR3 has 13 residues. The CDR3 loop reads CASRPGTAYEQYF. The CDR3 region has the DNA TGTGCCAGCAGGCCCGGGACAGCCTACGAGCAGTACTTC.

This chain joins TRBV4-1 and TRBJ1-2; unclear D gene. Germline CDR1 is MGHRA and CDR2 is YSYEKL. Between the trimmed V and J ends, which lost 3 bases and 4 bases, there was a span of 9 bases. The CDR3 sequence is 13 residues long. In DNA, the CDR3 is TGCGCCAGCAGCCAGGGTACGGTCTATGGCTACACCTTC. This codes for CASSQGTVYGYTF.

This chain connects TRBV19 to TRBJ1-5, with 10 bases lining up with TRBD1. CDR3 length: 16 residues. Per germline, CDR1 LNHDA and CDR2 SQIVND (reference sequence). The V gene end was trimmed by 5 bases and the J gene end by 4 bases; junction bases not matched to a gene: 8. This CDR3 reads CASSSPGQGWNQPQHF. CDR3 DNA: TGTGCCAGTAGTTCCCCGGGACAGGGGTGGAATCAGCCCCAGCATTTT.

The chain has TRBV28 and TRBJ1-4; perhaps TRBD1 as D (5 bases). Germline V CDR1 and CDR2: MDHEN, SYDVKM. Trimming removed 3 bases from V and 0 bases from J, with 26 bases in between. The CDR3 totals 21 residues. CDR3 sequence reads: CASSFGRIDRAGPPTNEKLFF. CDR3 nucleotide sequence: TGTGCCAGCAGTTTTGGCCGAATAGACAGAGCGGGTCCTCCAACTAATGAAAAACTGTTTTTT.

This clone was found a few times. CDR3 in DNA: TGCGCCAGCAGCGGGGGACTAGCGGGAGACAATGAGCAGTTCTTC. Amino acids: CASSGGLAGDNEQFF. The gene calls are TRBV5-1 and TRBJ2-1; 14 bases agree with TRBD2. V shed 4 bases and J 5 bases; nucleotides not matched to a gene: 2. Germline CDR1 reads SGHRS; CDR2 reads YFSETQ. This CDR3 spans 15 amino acids.

Details on this clone: The same CDR3 also results from other DNA sequences found in this sample. The gene calls are TRBV20-1 and TRBJ2-7; D unresolved. With 6 bases removed from V and 6 bases from J, the gap between germline ends came to 9 bases. The CDR3 is 10 residues long. Germline assignment: CDR1 DFQATT and CDR2 SNEGSKA (reference sequence). The CDR3 DNA reads as TGCAGTGCCGGAGTCGGCGAGCAGTACTTC. The encoded protein is CSAGVGEQYF.

The rearrangement uses TRBV5-1 and TRBJ2-2; the D gene could be TRBD1 or TRBD2 (5 bases each). Germline values: CDR1 SGHRS, CDR2 YFSETQ. The length of the CDR3 is 17 residues. V gave up 2 bases and J gave up 6 bases, with 20 bases separating them. CDR3 DNA: TGCGCCAGCAGCTTAAGCAACCGGGACCTATTGGCCGGGGAGCTGTTTTTT. Residues: CASSLSNRDLLAGELFF.

The rearrangement joins TRBV6-1 to TRBJ2-5, with 7 bases matching TRBD1. This CDR3 comprises 13 residues. Germline CDR1 and CDR2: MNHNS and SASEGT. With V trimmed by 6 bases and J by 1 base, 2 bases remained unmatched. The CDR3 region has the DNA TGTGCCAGCAGAAGGGGGCGCCAAGAGACCCAGTACTTC. Translating it yields CASRRGRQETQYF.

The rearrangement joins TRBV18 to TRBJ2-7, with 9 bases matching TRBD1. This CDR3 is 16 amino acids long. Trimming cost V 5 bases and J 2 bases; bases outside gene matches: 10. From germline, CDR1 is KGHSH and CDR2 LQKENI. The CDR3 is CASSSLTGTGTYEQYF. The CDR3 bases are TGTGCCAGCTCATCTTTGACCGGGACAGGGACCTACGAGCAGTACTTC.

Only one count was recorded for this clone. V and J are TRBV9 and TRBJ2-1; 15 bases match TRBD2. CDR3 length: 19 amino acids. Germline assignment: CDR1 SGDLS and CDR2 YYNGEE. The ends lost 1 base at V and 7 bases at J; junction bases unmatched: 12. The CDR3: CASSVFGLAGGSFRNEQFF. The CDR3 coding sequence is TGTGCCAGCAGCGTATTTGGACTAGCGGGAGGGAGCTTCCGAAATGAGCAGTTCTTC.

The rearrangement joins TRBV10-3 to TRBJ1-2; D is unclear. CDR1 is ENHRY and CDR2 is SYGVKD in the germline V gene. The CDR3 is made up of 19 amino acids. V lost 3 bases and J 0 bases, leaving 23 bases between the germline ends. In DNA form, the CDR3 reads TGTGCCATCAGTGATTATAAATCGGGCGATTGGTCCTCTAACTATGGCTACACCTTC. Translation: CAISDYKSGDWSSNYGYTF.

The genes are TRBV29-1 and TRBJ2-1, with D perhaps TRBD2 (7 bases). The germline V gene has CDR1 SQVTM and CDR2 ANQGSEA. Trimming removed 6 bases at V and 3 bases at J, with 21 bases between. The CDR3 extends over 16 amino acids. The CDR3 sequence: CSVTALRGAYYNEQFF. The CDR3 nucleotides are TGCAGCGTGACCGCCCTTCGGGGGGCTTACTACAATGAGCAGTTCTTC.

This clone has a single count. The chain recombines TRBV6-5 with TRBJ1-2, with 7 nucleotides matching TRBD1. The germline gives CDR1 MNHEY, CDR2 SVGAGI. J lost 1 base, V lost 0 bases, and 5 bases had no gene match. The CDR3 consists of 16 residues. The CDR3 here is CASSYSPGGSNYGYTF. For the CDR3, the DNA is TGTGCCAGCAGTTACTCACCAGGGGGGAGTAACTATGGCTACACCTTC.

J is TRBJ1-1 and V is TRBV5-1; D not resolved. Germline lookup yields CDR1 SGHRS and CDR2 YFSETQ. Trimming took 0 bases from V and 7 from J, leaving 13 bases between them. The CDR3 contains 14 residues. This CDR3 reads CASSLDVGVGEAFF. The CDR3 DNA sequence: TGCGCCAGCAGCTTGGATGTTGGGGTCGGTGAAGCTTTCTTT.

The rearrangement joins TRBV5-1 to TRBJ2-1; 13 bases are a match to TRBD2. The CDR3 spans 17 residues. Germline V lookup: CDR1 SGHRS, CDR2 YFSETQ. V was clipped by 4 bases and J by 4 bases; unmatched bases: 8. CDR3 DNA sequence: TGCGCCAGCAGCCCAAGACTAGCGGGAGGCCAGTACAATGAGCAGTTCTTC. This sequence encodes CASSPRLAGGQYNEQFF.

This clone was seen only once. The chain is built from TRBV11-3 and TRBJ2-7, with D uncertain. The CDR3 covers 12 residues. Germline assignment: CDR1 SGHNT and CDR2 YENEEA. V lost 5 bases and J 5 bases, leaving 10 bases between the germline ends. In DNA form, the CDR3 reads TGTGCCAGCAGCCACCCGGCCCACGAGCAGTACTTC. Translated: CASSHPAHEQYF.

The V and J genes are TRBV10-3 and TRBJ2-1; D might be TRBD1 (6 bases). CDR1 is ENHRY, CDR2 SYGVKD, per germline. The length of the CDR3 is 16 residues. V dropped 0 bases and J dropped 4 bases, with 13 bases sitting between them. CDR3: CAISESPGTLYNEQFF. The CDR3 DNA reads TGTGCCATCAGTGAGTCCCCCGGGACATTGTACAATGAGCAGTTCTTC.

The rearrangement joins TRBV9 to TRBJ2-5; D remains unclear. Germline CDR1 reads SGDLS; CDR2 reads YYNGEE. This CDR3 is built from 16 residues. The ends were cut back, 4 bases at V and 0 bases at J, with 16 bases in the middle. The CDR3 DNA reads TGTGCCAGCAGCTACGATGGGCGGCTGAACCAAGAGACCCAGTACTTC. Translated: CASSYDGRLNQETQYF.

J is TRBJ1-1 and V is TRBV18; 7 nucleotides line up with TRBD1. V lost 3 bases and J lost 3; bases outside the gene matches: 7. This CDR3 is 15 amino acids long. Looked up from germline, CDR1 is KGHSH and CDR2 is LQKENI. The CDR3 region has the DNA TGTGCCAGCTCACCCCTAGACAGGGTGGACACTGAAGCTTTCTTT. Protein product: CASSPLDRVDTEAFF.

This sequence joins TRBV29-1 and TRBJ2-3, with a tentative D call TRBD2 (6 bases). CDR1 SQVTM and CDR2 ANQGSEA come from the germline V gene. This CDR3 is built from 12 residues. In nucleotides, the CDR3 is TGCGGGGCGGGGAGGTATTCCGATACGCAGTATTTT. As protein: CGAGRYSDTQYF.

The V and J genes are TRBV4-1 and TRBJ2-3, with TRBD2 matching 8 bases. Germline V gene data show CDR1 as MGHRA and CDR2 as YSYEKL. The CDR3 covers 13 residues. V shed 8 bases and J 6 bases; nucleotides not matched to a gene: 7. CDR3 nucleotides: TGCGCCAGCCCAAGCGGGAGAAGGGATACGCAGTATTTT. Translation: CASPSGRRDTQYF.

CDR3 residues: CASSFSSGRYQRYNEQFF. CDR3 nucleotides: TGTGCCAGCAGTTTCTCTAGCGGGAGGTACCAACGTTACAATGAGCAGTTCTTC. The chain combines TRBV28 with TRBJ2-1; TRBD2 matches 11 bases. The V gene end was trimmed by 3 bases and the J gene end by 4 bases; junction bases not matched to a gene: 11. This CDR3 is built from 18 residues. In germline, CDR1 is MDHEN, CDR2 SYDVKM.

The rearrangement joins TRBV6-5 to TRBJ2-1, with 11 nucleotides matching TRBD2. CDR1 and CDR2 (germline): MNHEY, SVGAGI. The trim removed 5 bases at V and 4 bases at J, leaving 4 bases unmatched. CDR3 length: 15 amino acids. The CDR3 protein is CASSRGLADYNEQFF. The CDR3, as DNA: TGTGCCAGCAGTAGGGGACTAGCGGATTACAATGAGCAGTTCTTC.

This sequence joins TRBV6-5 and TRBJ1-2, with D maybe TRBD1 (5 bases). Germline V gene lookup returns CDR1 MNHEY and CDR2 SVGAGI. The CDR3 consists of 13 residues. Trimming cost V 8 bases and J 5 bases, with 15 bases left between them. As DNA, the CDR3 is TGTGCCAGCTCCGGCTTGGGGGTATATGGCTACACCTTC. Its protein is CASSGLGVYGYTF.

The rearrangement joins TRBV6-1 to TRBJ2-1; D unresolved. The V gene lost 7 bases and the J gene lost 8 bases, with 12 bases spanning the gap. The CDR3 length is 12 residues. The germline V gene encodes CDR1 MNHNS and CDR2 SASEGT. In DNA, the CDR3 is TGTGCCAGCACCGGCTTACTCTATGAGCAGTTCTTC. The encoded protein is CASTGLLYEQFF.